This entry lists 27 T cell receptor beta chains sequenced from one sample in a study of OX40 agonist ivuxolimab in advanced cancers. Sequenced by immunoSEQ multiplex PCR; TCRdb stores in-frame clones only, minus some. The sample records tens of thousands of clones, roughly 84% being singletons. The source was CD4+ or CD8+ T cells sorted from blood, collected in a trial of the OX40 agonist ivuxolimab. The receptors here all came from an adult with an advanced solid tumor such as melanoma, head and neck, liver or kidney cancer.

The count of this clone is one. The V and J genes are TRBV14 and TRBJ2-7; unclear D gene. Germline V gene data show CDR1 as SGHDN and CDR2 as FVKESK. The CDR3 extends over 14 amino acids. V was clipped by 4 bases and J by 2 bases, with 12 bases between them. The CDR3 DNA reads TGTGCCAGCAGCCTACGGAGAGAAACCTACGAGCAGTACTTC. Residues: CASSLRRETYEQYF.

The chain is built from TRBV23-1 and TRBJ2-1, with TRBD2 matching 13 bases. TRBV23-1 is an open reading frame, and its role is uncertain. This CDR3 contains 21 residues. The J segment lost 6 bases and the V segment lost 0 bases, leaving 17 bases of the junction unmatched. CDR3 bases: TGCGCCAGCAGTCAATCTTTTAAACTCGGGACTAGCGGGAAGGACGTCAATGAGCAGTTCTTC. As protein: CASSQSFKLGTSGKDVNEQFF.

The V gene is TRBV15, the J gene TRBJ1-4, with a weak D call TRBD1 (6 bases). This CDR3 contains 15 residues. V lost 5 bases and J 4 bases, leaving 14 bases between the germline ends. Germline V gene lookup returns CDR1 LNHNV and CDR2 YYDKDF (reference sequence). CDR3 in DNA: TGTGCCACCAGCGCGCTCAGGGGTGTTAATGAAAAACTGTTTTTT. Encoded protein: CATSALRGVNEKLFF. The whole variable domain, remainder taken from reference TRBV15 and TRBJ1-4, is DAMVIQNPRYQVTQFGKPVTLSCSQTLNHNVMYWYQQKSSQAPKLLFHYYDKDFNNEADTPDNFQSRRPNTSFCFLDIRSPGLGDTAMYLCATSALRGVNEKLFFGSGTQLSVL.

This clone was seen a handful of times. The chain couples TRBV5-6 to TRBJ1-2; the D is unclear. This CDR3 is built from 12 residues. Germline values: CDR1 SGHDT, CDR2 YYEEEE. The germline V and J ends were trimmed by 5 bases and 4 bases, with 9 bases remaining between them. The chain's CDR3 is CASRPGSYGYTF. The CDR3 DNA follows: TGTGCCAGCAGGCCGGGCTCCTATGGCTACACCTTC.

This clone was seen a handful of times. V and J are TRBV10-1 and TRBJ1-5; TRBD1 is a possible D gene (6 bases). Germline-derived CDR1 and CDR2 are WNHNN and SYGVQD (reference sequence). Trimming left V 2 bases short and J 2 bases short, with 10 bases between. The CDR3 length is 15 residues. DNA for the CDR3: TGCGCCAGCAGTGAGCCAGCAGGGGGCAATCAGCCCCAGCATTTT. Its protein product is CASSEPAGGNQPQHF.

The chain recombines TRBV5-4 with TRBJ1-2; 7 bases line up with TRBD1. The germline CDR1 and CDR2 sequences are SGHNT and YYREEE (reference sequence). There are 15 residues in the CDR3. J was trimmed by 7 bases and V by 4 bases; bases with no gene match: 13. This chain's CDR3 is CASSGGTAIAFGYTF. The CDR3 coding sequence is TGTGCCAGCAGCGGAGGGACAGCGATTGCGTTTGGCTACACCTTC.

The gene calls are TRBV2 and TRBJ1-5, with D maybe TRBD1 (5 bases). This CDR3 is built from 13 residues. Per the germline V gene, CDR1 is SNHLY and CDR2 is FYNNEI. Trimming left V 4 bases short and J 3 bases short, with 7 bases between. The CDR3 loop reads CASSVQANQPQHF. The DNA for the CDR3 is TGTGCCAGCAGTGTACAGGCCAATCAGCCCCAGCATTTT. The full variable domain, completed using reference TRBV2 and TRBJ1-5, is EPEVTQTPSHQVTQMGQEVILRCVPISNHLYFYWYRQILGQKVEFLVSFYNNEISEKSEIFDDQFSVERPDGSNFTLKIRSTKLEDSAMYFCASSVQANQPQHFGDGTRLSIL.

The V call is TRBV6-1, the J call TRBJ1-2; D may be TRBD1 (6 bases). Trimming took 2 bases from V and 4 from J, leaving 17 bases between them. CDR3 length equals 16 residues. Germline-derived CDR1 and CDR2 are MNHNS and SASEGT. CDR3 DNA: TGTGCCAGCAGTGAAACTCGGGGGGCTGGGAGCTATGGCTACACCTTC. Encoded protein: CASSETRGAGSYGYTF.

This chain joins TRBV25-1 and TRBJ2-7; unclear D gene. Germline loops: CDR1 MGHDK, CDR2 SYGVNS. The length of the CDR3 is 11 residues. Trimming shortened V by 4 bases and J by 3 bases, and 4 bases separated the two germline ends. CDR3 sequence: CASSALYEQYF. CDR3 in DNA: TGTGCCAGCAGTGCACTCTACGAGCAGTACTTC.

V gene TRBV14 combines with J gene TRBJ1-2; D gene uncertain. The CDR3 runs to 11 residues. Germline values: CDR1 SGHDN, CDR2 FVKESK. Trimming left V 3 bases short and J 8 bases short, with 7 bases between. CDR3 coding DNA: TGTGCCAGCAGCCAGGGAGGGGGCTACACCTTC. Protein sequence: CASSQGGGYTF. The full variable domain, in which reference TRBV14 and TRBJ1-2 provide the parts outside the CDR3, is EAGVTQFPSHSVIEKGQTVTLRCDPISGHDNLYWYRRVMGKEIKFLLHFVKESKQDESGMPNNRFLAERTGGTYSTLKVQPAELEDSGVYFCASSQGGGYTFGSGTRLTVV.

The rearrangement links TRBV6-6 to TRBJ1-5; D possibly corresponds to TRBD1 (5 bases). The V gene lost 2 bases and the J gene lost 1 base, with 9 bases spanning the gap. The V gene's germline CDR1 is MNHNY and CDR2 SVGAGI (reference sequence). This CDR3 has 15 residues. The CDR3 sequence: CASSYDGASNQPQHF. CDR3 in DNA: TGTGCCAGCAGTTACGATGGGGCCAGCAATCAGCCCCAGCATTTT.

The V gene is TRBV19, the J gene TRBJ2-7; the D gene is possibly TRBD1 (5 bases). CDR1 LNHDA and CDR2 SQIVND come from the germline V gene (reference sequence). V lost 2 bases to trimming and J lost 0 bases, with 11 bases between them. The CDR3 totals 15 residues. As DNA, the CDR3 is TGTGCCAGTAGTATAAAGACAGTACTCTCCTACGAGCAGTACTTC. Translated: CASSIKTVLSYEQYF.

The V and J genes are TRBV19 and TRBJ1-2; D gene uncertain. The CDR3 contains 12 residues. Per the germline V gene, CDR1 is LNHDA and CDR2 is SQIVND (reference sequence). Trimming pared 8 bases from V and 8 bases from J, leaving 15 bases between. The CDR3 is CASGSMVGGYTF. CDR3 sequence (DNA): TGTGCCAGTGGGTCGATGGTGGGGGGCTACACCTTC. Using reference TRBV19 and TRBJ1-2 for the parts outside the CDR3, the full variable domain is DGGITQSPKYLFRKEGQNVTLSCEQNLNHDAMYWYRQDPGQGLRLIYYSQIVNDFQKGDIAEGYSVSREKKESFPLTVTSAQKNPTAFYLCASGSMVGGYTFGSGTRLTVV.

The chain carries TRBV6-1 and TRBJ1-5, with TRBD1 matching 7 bases. V trimming: 6 bases; J trimming: 4 bases; junction bases outside the gene matches: 6. This CDR3 comprises 14 residues. Germline V gives CDR1 MNHNS, CDR2 SASEGT. The DNA for the CDR3 is TGTGCCAGCAGCCCGGGACAGACTAATCAGCCCCAGCATTTT. This gives the protein CASSPGQTNQPQHF.

The rearrangement links TRBV6-5 to TRBJ1-5, with D possibly matching TRBD1 (6 bases). V lost 6 bases to trimming and J lost 7 bases, with 16 bases between them. The CDR3 is made up of 14 amino acids. CDR1 is MNHEY and CDR2 is SVGAGI in the germline V gene. This CDR3 is CASRGGGLWQPQHF. In DNA, the CDR3 is TGTGCCAGCAGGGGAGGGGGATTATGGCAGCCCCAGCATTTT.

The J gene is TRBJ2-1, the V gene TRBV9, with D perhaps being TRBD1 or TRBD2 (6 bases each). Germline CDR1 is SGDLS and CDR2 is YYNGEE. Trimming shortened V by 4 bases and J by 10 bases, and 27 bases separated the two germline ends. The CDR3 runs 17 residues. DNA of the CDR3: TGTGCCAGCAGCACCCGAGGGGGGACCTCGAGCGGAGGAGAGCAGTTCTTC. Translation gives CASSTRGGTSSGGEQFF.

The chain couples TRBV19 to TRBJ2-7; the match to TRBD1 covers 7 bases. Losses at the gene ends were 5 bases for V and 9 bases for J; bases not matched to a gene: 13. Germline lookup yields CDR1 LNHDA and CDR2 SQIVND (reference sequence). The CDR3 sequence is 14 residues long. The CDR3 sequence: CASSPWTGGYGQYF. DNA for the CDR3: TGTGCCAGTAGTCCATGGACAGGCGGCTATGGGCAGTACTTC.

V gene TRBV2 combines with J gene TRBJ1-1; TRBD1 is a possible D gene (5 bases). Germline loops: CDR1 SNHLY, CDR2 FYNNEI. CDR3 length: 11 amino acids. Trimming pared 5 bases from V and 7 bases from J, leaving 8 bases between. CDR3 residues: CASSSDSEAFF. CDR3 nucleotides: TGTGCCAGCAGTAGCGACAGTGAAGCTTTCTTT.

The genes are TRBV2 and TRBJ1-1, with D possibly matching TRBD1 (5 bases). The germline V gene encodes CDR1 SNHLY and CDR2 FYNNEI. V lost 6 bases and J lost 1, with 12 bases in between. The CDR3 runs to 14 residues. CDR3 loop: CASRPGPQNTEAFF. In DNA form, the CDR3 reads TGTGCCAGCAGGCCGGGACCACAGAACACTGAAGCTTTCTTT.

This chain joins TRBV28 and TRBJ2-1, with 9 bases that match TRBD1. Germline lookup yields CDR1 MDHEN and CDR2 SYDVKM. This CDR3 contains 15 residues. V dropped 5 bases and J dropped 2; count of bases not matched to a gene: 4. Written as DNA, the CDR3 is TGTGCCAGCAGTGGACAGGGGAGCCCCTACAATGAGCAGTTCTTC. This sequence encodes CASSGQGSPYNEQFF.

The count of this clone is one. The CDR3 sequence is CASMPDVLAKNIQYF. In DNA, the CDR3 is TGCGCCAGCATGCCCGACGTTCTAGCCAAAAACATTCAGTACTTC. This chain connects TRBV4-1 to TRBJ2-4, with D hard to call. V was shortened by 7 bases and J by 0 bases, with 13 bases between the two germline ends. CDR1 is MGHRA, CDR2 YSYEKL, per germline. The CDR3 contains 15 residues.

The gene calls are TRBV7-2 and TRBJ1-4; a weak D match, TRBD1 (5 bases). Germline V lookup: CDR1 SGHTA, CDR2 FQGNSA. The CDR3 totals 14 residues. V lost 4 bases and J 7 bases, leaving 13 bases between the germline ends. The CDR3 DNA is TGTGCCAGCAGCTACGACAGTTTAACTGAAAAACTGTTTTTT. It yields the protein CASSYDSLTEKLFF.

The rearrangement uses TRBV29-1 and TRBJ2-1; tentative D call: TRBD1 (5 bases). The CDR3 spans 11 residues. V lost 7 bases to trimming and J lost 3 bases, with 7 bases between them. From germline, CDR1 is SQVTM and CDR2 ANQGSEA. In DNA form, the CDR3 reads TGCAGCGCTGACAGCTACAATGAGCAGTTCTTC. This codes for CSADSYNEQFF.

The CDR3 sequence is CASTTYRDLDPSSTDTQYF. CDR3 bases: TGTGCCAGCACCACCTACCGGGACCTCGACCCTTCTAGCACAGATACGCAGTATTTT. This chain connects TRBV7-8 to TRBJ2-3, with D perhaps matching TRBD1 or TRBD2 (5 bases each). The CDR3 length is 19 residues. The V gene's germline CDR1 is SGHVS and CDR2 FQNEAQ. Trimming removed 7 bases from V and 0 bases from J, with 26 bases in between.

The V gene is TRBV15, the J gene TRBJ2-3; D is ambiguous. The CDR3 is made up of 12 amino acids. Per germline, CDR1 LNHNV and CDR2 YYDKDF (reference sequence). V lost 2 bases, J lost 5 bases, and 5 bases lay in between. CDR3: CATSRLRDTQYF. The CDR3 DNA is TGTGCCACCAGCAGACTAAGAGATACGCAGTATTTT.

This clone appeared a few times. J is TRBJ1-5 and V is TRBV5-1; D is ambiguous. The length of the CDR3 is 13 residues. CDR1 and CDR2 (germline): SGHRS, YFSETQ. Trimming cost V 0 bases and J 4 bases, with 5 bases left between them. In DNA, the CDR3 is TGCGCCAGCAGCTTGGACGGGAATCAGCCCCAGCATTTT. Protein sequence: CASSLDGNQPQHF.

The gene calls are TRBV4-1 and TRBJ1-1; D is undetermined. Germline V CDR1 and CDR2: MGHRA, YSYEKL. There are 13 residues in the CDR3. V dropped 0 bases and J dropped 7 bases, with 9 bases sitting between them. The CDR3 coding sequence is TGCGCCAGCAGCCAAGAAGGGCGGAGTGAAGCTTTCTTT. Translating gives CASSQEGRSEAFF.